This TCR beta chain was recorded in a study of blood T cell repertoires in COVID-19. The CDR3 is made up of 16 amino acids. Trimming removed 6 bases from V and 4 bases from J; junction bases left unmatched: 10. CDR1 and CDR2 (germline): MDHEN, SYDVKM. How the authors handled the data: Amplified reference gene primers provided the basis for estimating nucleated cell counts. Repertoires were generated with immunoSEQ multiplex PCR, while TCRdb's copy carries only in-frame clones and drops some. From that table come the V and J calls and clone size; the DNA was used to work out D and trimming. The table has roughly 280,000 clones, about nine tenths seen once.

Sequencing used peripheral blood. The clonotype comes from a woman in her twenties or thirties with COVID-19, enrolled during active disease. V is TRBV28 and J is TRBJ2-2; 8 bases fit TRBD2. In DNA form, the CDR3 reads TGTGCCAGCAGCTCCGGACTAGCTCGAGGCACCGGGGAGCTGTTTTTT. This sequence encodes CASSSGLARGTGELFF. Combining the CDR3 with reference TRBV28 and TRBJ2-2 gives the whole variable domain DVKVTQSSRYLVKRTGEKVFLECVQDMDHENMFWYRQDPGLGLRLIYFSYDVKMKEKGDIPEGYSVSREKKERFSLILESASTNQTSMYLCASSSGLARGTGELFFGEGSRLTVL.